Listed below are T cell receptor beta chains from one sample, sequenced in a study of blood T cell repertoires in COVID-19. Only in-frame clones appear in the TCRdb table, and some are missing; sequencing was by immunoSEQ multiplex PCR. The sample has tens of thousands of clones; around four fifths are singletons. Input material: peripheral blood. These receptors were obtained from a man between 60 and 70 years old with COVID-19, enrolled during active disease. The CDR3 runs from the conserved cysteine through the conserved F or W. A D gene is named only where the DNA matches it firmly. Clone size is stated in some rows and not others, as once, few, many or a class when expanded.

d_call j_call v_call clone_size cdr3_aa cdr3_nt
. TRBJ2-7 TRBV12-3/TRBV12-4 . CASSPAGYEQYF TGTGCCAGCAGCCCAGCAGGCTACGAGCAGTACTTC
. TRBJ2-2 TRBV7-6 few CASSLAPENTGELFF TGTGCCAGCAGCTTAGCACCAGAAAACACCGGGGAGCTGTTTTTT
. TRBJ2-7 TRBV21-1 . CASSKSPDLRSSYEQYF TGTGCCAGCAGCAAATCCCCTGACTTGAGGAGCTCCTACGAGCAGTACTTC
TRBD2 TRBJ2-5 TRBV5-1 . CASSSGGLAVQETQYF TGCGCCAGCAGCTCGGGCGGACTAGCGGTCCAAGAGACCCAGTACTTC
TRBD2 TRBJ2-1 TRBV3-1/TRBV3-2 . CASSQGLAGASYNEQFF TGTGCCAGCAGCCAAGGACTAGCGGGGGCATCCTACAATGAGCAGTTCTTC
TRBD1 TRBJ2-7 TRBV10-1 . CASSPLDRGSEQYF TGCGCCAGCAGCCCGCTGGACAGGGGAAGCGAGCAGTACTTC
. TRBJ2-3 TRBV6-4 . CASSQLATDTQYF TGTGCCAGCAGTCAGTTGGCCACAGATACGCAGTATTTT
TRBD2 TRBJ2-5 TRBV28 . CASSFMGRGEETQYF TGTGCCAGCAGTTTTATGGGGAGGGGCGAAGAGACCCAGTACTTC
. TRBJ1-5 TRBV20-1 . CSASGGHYQPQHF TGCAGTGCTAGTGGCGGTCATTATCAGCCCCAGCATTTT
. TRBJ1-1 TRBV5-4 . CASSGGTGTEAFF TGTGCCAGCAGCGGCGGAACAGGAACTGAAGCTTTCTTT
. TRBJ2-6 TRBV15 . CATSSAGAGANVLTF TGTGCCACCAGCAGCGCAGGGGCTGGGGCCAACGTCCTGACTTTC
TRBD1 TRBJ1-5 TRBV28 . CASRPGGTWPQHF TGTGCCAGCAGACCAGGGGGAACGTGGCCCCAGCATTTT
. TRBJ2-7 TRBV5-4 . CATGRIAGDEQYF TGTGCCACAGGGAGAATCGCAGGGGATGAGCAGTACTTC
. TRBJ2-1 TRBV24-1 . CATSDLGQGGYNEQFF TGTGCCACCAGTGATTTGGGCCAGGGTGGGTACAATGAGCAGTTCTTC
. TRBJ1-2 TRBV29-1 . CSVALQSYGYTF TGCAGCGTCGCTCTCCAGTCCTATGGCTACACCTTC
TRBD1 TRBJ2-5 TRBV30 . CAWNLDGTAQETQYF TGTGCCTGGAATCTCGACGGGACAGCTCAAGAGACCCAGTACTTC
. TRBJ2-2 TRBV10-3 . CAISEPDTGELFF TGTGCCATCAGTGAGCCAGACACCGGGGAGCTGTTTTTT
TRBD1 TRBJ1-3 TRBV5-1 . CASSFAQGVNTIYF TGCGCCAGCAGCTTTGCCCAGGGGGTGAACACCATATATTTT
. TRBJ1-4 TRBV28 . CASSTVDGGAEKLFF TGTGCCAGCAGCACGGTTGACGGTGGAGCAGAAAAACTGTTTTTT
. TRBJ1-5 TRBV6-1 . CASSEASGYSNQPQHF TGTGCCAGCAGTGAAGCTTCAGGCTATAGCAATCAGCCCCAGCATTTT
. TRBJ1-2 TRBV5-4 few CASSLRGGYTF TGTGCCAGCAGCTTGCGGGGAGGCTACACCTTC
. TRBJ2-2 TRBV30 . CAWRAGNTGELFF TGTGCCTGGAGGGCGGGGAACACCGGGGAGCTGTTTTTT
TRBD1 TRBJ2-3 TRBV19 . CASSEQGIDTQYF TGTGCCAGTAGTGAACAGGGGATAGATACGCAGTATTTT